The source of this TCR beta chain is a study of cytomegalovirus exposure and HLA in healthy donors (dated by TCRdb to 2016 to 2017). Study-wide context: An earlier analysis of roughly 500 of the donors reported approximately 280 Gb of sequence data and about 120 million unique TCR beta sequences obtained from some 200 million T cells. To decide whether each TCR beta V gene segment behaved as functional or pseudogenic, an earlier analysis of some 570 of the donors relied on high-throughput TCR beta sequencing. Of the approximately 370 genotyped donors, 70% to 90% were placed in the genetic ancestry cluster associated with self-reported Caucasian donors. In addition to the first cohort of 666 subjects, a separate validation cohort of 120 different subjects was used. The number of donors typed differed by locus, with roughly 629-640 for A, B, C, DRB1 and DQB1, approximately 500 for DQA1, 606 for DPA1, and around 450 for DPB1. In a later analysis, previously published TCR beta repertoires from 666 donors were re-analyzed and high-resolution HLA genotyping was added so that TCR occurrence patterns could be studied. Every repertoire in the discovery cohort had been generated on one and the same sequencing platform. The study used immunosequencing to profile the T cell repertoires of 666 subjects and linked those repertoires to cytomegalovirus serostatus. Roughly 5 DR-DQ haplotypes were handled as single units for association and clustering, since linkage in the cohort was strong. Genome-wide SNP genotypes for about three fifths of the 666 donors were used in a later genetic analysis, which treated that subset as a discovery cohort. The study combined high-throughput TCR immunosequencing, statistical association of individual TCRs with disease status, and machine learning to predict cytomegalovirus infection status. HLA typing included class I and class II loci at four-digit resolution. Rather than using new phenotypic data, the later analysis identified candidate immune exposures from TCR beta sequences and from how often those sequences occurred across donors. The study was designed to test whether signatures of past pathogen exposure could be identified by cataloging public T cell receptors. An early release that covered roughly 600 HLA-typed donors contained about 300 gigabases of sequencing data and approximately 85 million unique TCR sequences. Across under 500 genotyped donors of the cohort, an average of approximately 240,000 unique TCR beta nucleotide sequences per donor were sequenced, and around 19% of those sequences were non-productive. Alongside the repertoire data, information on donor age, sex, ethnicity and CMV serostatus was compiled. Overall results and qualifications from the work: According to the authors, the approach could potentially be generalized to other disease states and immunological phenotypes. A later analysis found that most CMV-associated TCR beta chains appeared HLA-restricted, with HLA associations seemingly driven largely by CMV exposure. According to a later analysis, parvovirus B19, influenza, CMV and Epstein-Barr virus appeared linked to several top co-occurrence clusters. A further reported finding was that TCR beta sequences accurately predicted the HLA-A and HLA-B alleles for most subjects in the first cohort. A total of 150 to 200 TCR beta chains were listed by the study as associated with cytomegalovirus. V-gene and J-gene trimming of TCR beta chains was associated with a missense DCLRE1C variant in a later genetic analysis, and the association was replicated in an independent cohort. A few of the identified cytomegalovirus-associated TCR beta chains were confirmed in vitro to be specific for cytomegalovirus antigens. The cohort was sequenced for TCR beta chains only, and without alpha or paired-chain data the features that could be detected were limited. Broadly in line with IMGT annotations, most TCR beta V segments showed up in productive rearrangements about 90% or about 30% of the time in an earlier analysis of 450 to 600 of the donors. The earlier analysis of about 600 of the donors excluded over 15 rarely observed V segments, including chromosome 9 orphons, because counts were too low. CMV serostatus was the only immune exposure information available for the cohort. In a later analysis, around 17,000 TCR beta sequences were associated with specific HLA alleles at a false discovery rate of 0.05. Strong co-occurrence of HLA alleles, especially DR and DQ, made assigning TCR associations to individual alleles difficult. Sequencing depth was assumed to be roughly uniform across donors in the presence/absence analyses, though that assumption may not hold. A cluster of highly shared sequence variants was judged likely to represent a technical artifact of the sequencing pipeline. Because the 87-base-pair reads could not distinguish some IMGT-functional V segments, including TRBV6-2 and TRBV6-3, those segments were excluded. HLA typing was unavailable for some donors at each locus, so association tests used only the typed subset. A later analysis found that TCR association rates varied across HLA loci, with DRB1 alleles showing the most associated TCRs and HLA-C alleles the fewest. In a later analysis, HLA-associated TCR beta chains showed more clonal expansion and lower generation probabilities than non-associated chains that were equally common. Most TCR sequences were seen in very few donors, while some public TCRs were found in many individuals. In a later genetic analysis, fewer N-insertions in productive TCRs were reported among donors in an Asian-associated ancestry cluster than the approximately 710-donor mean. The classifier was reported to diagnose cytomegalovirus status with high specificity and sensitivity in both the original and validation cohorts. Linkage disequilibrium might explain the correlated functional status among segregating V segments, but an unknown experimental factor could not be excluded.

With respect to this clone: The target of this receptor is not known. Base qualities are missing; no much larger clone stands one base away.

V is cut by 2 bases and J by 7 bases, and the space between the germline ends is 19 bases. CDR3 length: 15 amino acids, cysteine to phenylalanine. The sequence is cut down to CDR3 DNA, 45 bases in frame from base 1. CDR1 and CDR2 (SGHRS, YFSETQ) derive from the germline V gene. The cohort comprised some 680 healthy bone marrow donors. At the time of sampling, every cohort member was nominally healthy, though immune exposures that went unrecorded were likely present. The donor was CMV seropositive and was included in the group of 250 to 300 seropositive cohort members. Every donor gave a peripheral blood sample, and the peripheral blood mononuclear cells from that sample were used for TCR beta sequencing. Genomic DNA extraction from the blood cell samples was performed with the Qiagen DNeasy Blood Extraction Kit. Libraries were prepared through the immunoSEQ multiplex PCR assay. For the multiplex PCR, a mixture combining 60 forward primers for TCR Vbeta segments and 13 reverse primers for TCR Jbeta segments was used. The CDR3 region of rearranged TCR beta genes was amplified from genomic DNA with a multiplex PCR assay. The Illumina HiSeq System was used to sequence the amplified TCR beta libraries as 87-base-pair reads. The original methods were these. Across the 670 or so repertoires, a later analysis counted tens of millions of unique TCR beta chains, approximately 12 million of which were shared by at least two donors. A nearest-neighbor algorithm error-corrected the raw reads and collapsed the reads into unique sequences, merging closely related sequences to remove PCR and sequencing errors. CDR3 sequences were aligned to IMGT reference sequences to assign V, D and J gene segments. For a sequence to be retained, a match of at least six nucleotides was required to both a V gene segment and a J gene segment. Rearrangements were called productive when the CDR3 lacked stop codons and stayed in frame with V and J; all others were non-productive. CDR3 was defined according to IMGT convention as the region running from the second conserved V-encoded cysteine to the conserved J-encoded phenylalanine. The earlier analysis of about 560 of the donors excluded any sequence lacking an unambiguous match to a single V gene segment. An earlier analysis of 550 to 650 of the donors classified V segments as functional when productive rearrangements were above 56.7% and as segregating when the standard deviation between donors was above 5%. To diagnose cytomegalovirus status from the catalog of TCR beta chain sequences, a statistical classification framework was built. A later analysis assigned V and J genes by comparing TCR nucleotide sequences with IMGT/GENE-DB human TR gene sequences. Using the TCRdist pipeline, a later analysis assigned CDR3 sequences along with most-parsimonious VDJ recombination scenarios. In a later analysis, each TCR beta chain was defined by its CDR3 amino acid sequence together with its V-gene family, and reads lacking a unique V-gene family were excluded. To address suspected cross-contamination and a sequencing artifact, a later analysis removed a few hundred highly shared, low-generation-probability nucleotide sequences. A later analysis calculated a clonal expansion index for each public chain from normalized within-repertoire ranks of inferred template counts. In a later analysis, generation probabilities were computed using a VDJ recombination model fitted to out-of-frame rearrangements, and the results were checked against IGoR. Hypergeometric tests were used in a later analysis to score TCR-TCR, TCR-HLA and TCR-CMV co-occurrence, with a repertoire-size bias correction applied to the TCR pairs. False discovery rates were estimated in a later analysis by permuting HLA or CMV assignments 20 times. In a later analysis, co-occurring TCRs were grouped using DBSCAN, and TCRdist sequence similarity was added for clustering within HLA-allele-positive subsets. Repertoires with fewer than 30,000 or more than 120,000 public chains were left out of co-occurrence clustering, as were about five repertoires with anomalous nucleotide sharing. The immuneACCESS repertoire file appears here via TCRdb, limited to in-frame rearrangements. These files lack a portion of the clones; in checked studies, under half of the deficit traces to unresolved V genes, and the cause of the others is not known. The DNA gave D and trimming, while V, J and clone size come from that table. Across this sample there are approximately 190,000 clones, with about 80% seen only once. Roughly 13% of the sample rests with the top ten.

This clonotype originated in a woman aged 30 to 39 in good health and CMV-seropositive. The chain was built from TRBV5-1 and TRBJ2-7, and possibly TRBD2, on 5 matching bases. The source material was PBMCs. The DNA sequence is as follows: TGCGCCAGCAGCTTTTCCGGGCCTCCGGGGAGTGAGCAGTACTTC. The encoded protein is CASSFSGPPGSEQYF.